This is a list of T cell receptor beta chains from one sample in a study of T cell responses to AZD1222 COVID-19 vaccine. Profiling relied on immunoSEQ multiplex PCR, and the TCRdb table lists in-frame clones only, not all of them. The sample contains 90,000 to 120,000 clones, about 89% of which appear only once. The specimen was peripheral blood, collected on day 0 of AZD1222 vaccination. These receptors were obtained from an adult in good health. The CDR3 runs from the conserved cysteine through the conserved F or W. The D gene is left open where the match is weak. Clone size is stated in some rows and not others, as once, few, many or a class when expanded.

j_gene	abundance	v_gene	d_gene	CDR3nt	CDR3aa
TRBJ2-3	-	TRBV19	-	TGTGCCAGTAGTCACCAGGGAGGACTCCAGGGAGATACGCAGTATTTT	CASSHQGGLQGDTQYF
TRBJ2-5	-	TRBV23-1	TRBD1	TGCGCCAGCATAACCCTGGGCCAGGGGGTAGAGACCCAGTACTTC	CASITLGQGVETQYF
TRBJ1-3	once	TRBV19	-	TGTGCCACCCGTCTCTCTGGAAACACCATATATTTT	CATRLSGNTIYF
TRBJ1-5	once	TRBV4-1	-	TGCGCCAGCAGCCACGTCTCGGAACAGCCCCAGCATTTT	CASSHVSEQPQHF
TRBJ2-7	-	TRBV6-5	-	TGTGCCAGCAGTCCCCTGGAAAACGAGCAGTACTTC	CASSPLENEQYF
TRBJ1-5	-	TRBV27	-	TGTGCCAGCAGTTTGGCAGGGTGGGGGGATCAGCCCCAGCATTTT	CASSLAGWGDQPQHF
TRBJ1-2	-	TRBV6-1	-	TGTGCCAGCAGTGAAGCATCAGGGGCGGGCGGCTACACCTTC	CASSEASGAGGYTF
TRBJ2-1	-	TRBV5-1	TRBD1	TGCGCCAGCAGCCCGGGACAGGAATACAATGAGCAGTTCTTC	CASSPGQEYNEQFF
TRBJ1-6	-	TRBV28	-	TGTGCCAGCAGTTCCCCCGCCAGCGGGTATAATTCACCCCTCCACTTT	CASSSPASGYNSPLHF
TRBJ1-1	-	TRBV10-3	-	TGTGCCATCAGTGAGTGGGGGCCTATTGATGAAGCTTTCTTT	CAISEWGPIDEAFF
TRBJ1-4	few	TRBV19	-	TGTGCCAGTAGGACCTCGCCAGGGGTTAATGAAAAACTGTTTTTT	CASRTSPGVNEKLFF
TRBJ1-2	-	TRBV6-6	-	TGTGCCAGCAGTTACGGGGAAGGTGGCTACACCTTC	CASSYGEGGYTF
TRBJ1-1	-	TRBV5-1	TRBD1	TGCGCCAGCAGCTCACCCAGGGGGCAGAACACTGAAGCTTTCTTT	CASSSPRGQNTEAFF
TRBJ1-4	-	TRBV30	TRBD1	TGTGCCTGGAGGACACAGGGGACTAATGAAAAACTGTTTTTT	CAWRTQGTNEKLFF
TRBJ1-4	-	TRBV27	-	TGTGCCAGCAGGGCGGGTCGTGGTAATGAAAAACTGTTTTTT	CASRAGRGNEKLFF
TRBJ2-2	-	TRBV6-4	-	TGTGCCAGCAGTGACTCGGCGAAGACCGGGGAGCTGTTTTTT	CASSDSAKTGELFF
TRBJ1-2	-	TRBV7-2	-	TGTGCCAGCAACCCACTGGGGGGGGGCGGCGGCTACACCTTC	CASNPLGGGGGYTF
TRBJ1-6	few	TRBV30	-	TGTGCCTGGGTTGGGACCGACTCCTATAATTCACCCCTCCACTTT	CAWVGTDSYNSPLHF
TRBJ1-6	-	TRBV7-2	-	TGTGCCAGCAGCTTAATTGTGGGAATTAATTCACCCCTCCACTTT	CASSLIVGINSPLHF
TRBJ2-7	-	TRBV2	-	TGTGCCAGCAGCGCCCGTACCTCCTCCTACGAGCAGTACTTC	CASSARTSSYEQYF
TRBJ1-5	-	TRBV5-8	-	TGTGCCAGCAGCTTGGTAGGGGACCAGCCCCAGCATTTT	CASSLVGDQPQHF
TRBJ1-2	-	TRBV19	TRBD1	TGTGCCAGTAGTATGGAATTTCGGACAGGCCGGAATGGCTACACCTTC	CASSMEFRTGRNGYTF
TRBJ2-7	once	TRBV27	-	TGTGCCAGCAGATCAGAGGGGGGAATTGGGGGCTACGAGCAGTACTTC	CASRSEGGIGGYEQYF
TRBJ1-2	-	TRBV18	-	TGTGCCAGCTCACCCTCCCCCCAGATAAACTATGGCTACACCTTC	CASSPSPQINYGYTF
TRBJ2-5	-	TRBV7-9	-	TGTGCCAGCAGCATCCTGACTCTGTACCAAGAGACCCAGTACTTC	CASSILTLYQETQYF
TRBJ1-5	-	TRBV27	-	TGTGCCAGCAGTTTTCAGGGTAGCAATCAGCCCCAGCATTTT	CASSFQGSNQPQHF
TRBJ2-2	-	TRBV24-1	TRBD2	TGTGCCATCCCTGGGTTGAGCGGGAGTATCGCCGGGGAGCTGTTTTTT	CAIPGLSGSIAGELFF
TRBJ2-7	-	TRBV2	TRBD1	TGTGCCAGCAGTGAAGTGGGACAGACCTACGAGCAGTACTTC	CASSEVGQTYEQYF
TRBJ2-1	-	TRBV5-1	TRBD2	TGCGCCTCCACGGGAGGGAGGGCCTACAATGAGCAGTTCTTC	CASTGGRAYNEQFF
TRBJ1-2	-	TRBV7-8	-	TGTGCCAGCAGCTCCTACAGGGTCCCCCTCGGTAACTATGGCTACACCTTC	CASSSYRVPLGNYGYTF
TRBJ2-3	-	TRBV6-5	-	TGTGCCAGCAGTTACTGGTCCGGGAATCTTGGAGATACGCAGTATTTT	CASSYWSGNLGDTQYF
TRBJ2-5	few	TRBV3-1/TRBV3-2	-	TGTGCCAGCAGCCAGAGCGGGCAAGAGACCCAGTACTTC	CASSQSGQETQYF
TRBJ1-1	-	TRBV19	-	TGTGCCAGTAGTATGACCCAGGTGGGCACTGAAGCTTTCTTT	CASSMTQVGTEAFF
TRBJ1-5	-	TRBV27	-	TGTGCCAGCAGAACGGGATTCCAGCCCCAGCATTTT	CASRTGFQPQHF
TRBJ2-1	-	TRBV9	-	TGTGCCAGCCCTCACAATGGGTCCTCTATGGTAGAGCAGTTCTTC	CASPHNGSSMVEQFF
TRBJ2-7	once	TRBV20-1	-	TGCAGTGCTAGTGCTGACTTGAAGCAGTACTTC	CSASADLKQYF
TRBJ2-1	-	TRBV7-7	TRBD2	TGTGCCAGCAGCCCAGCGGGATATCGCTCGAGCTCCTACAATGAGCAGTTCTTC	CASSPAGYRSSSYNEQFF
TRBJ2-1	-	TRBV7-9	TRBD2	TGTGCCAGCAGCCAAGGGGGACTAGCGGGAGGAAATCGAGATGAGCAGTTCTTC	CASSQGGLAGGNRDEQFF
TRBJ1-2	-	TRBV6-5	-	TGTGCCAGCAGTCGGGCCTCGGCGGGGAACTATGGCTACACCTTC	CASSRASAGNYGYTF
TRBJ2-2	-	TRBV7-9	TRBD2	TGTGCCACCCCAGCAGGGGCGGGAGGATCTAACACCGGGGAGCTGTTTTTT	CATPAGAGGSNTGELFF
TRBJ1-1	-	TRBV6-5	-	TGTGCCAGCAGTACCGGGCCACGGGGCACTGAAGCTTTCTTT	CASSTGPRGTEAFF
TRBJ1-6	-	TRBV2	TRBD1	TGTGCCAGCAGTCCTAACACAGGGGGTTGGTCACCCCTCCACTTT	CASSPNTGGWSPLHF
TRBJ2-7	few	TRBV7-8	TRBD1	TGTGCCAGCAGCTTAGAAGGGGACAGGGTATACGAGCAGTACTTC	CASSLEGDRVYEQYF
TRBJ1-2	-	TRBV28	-	TGTGCCAGCATTGCCCCCCAAGCGGGTGGCTACACCTTC	CASIAPQAGGYTF